This is a list of T cell receptor beta chains from one sample in a study of vaccination effects on CD4 cells after COVID-19. The antigens these receptors bind are not known. Measured with immunoSEQ multiplex PCR; TCRdb has only the in-frame clones, and not every one. Of about 43,000 clones listed, roughly four fifths are singletons. The starting material was CD4+ T cells from PBMCs cultured with SARS-CoV-2 spike peptides, obtained before COVID-19 vaccination. The receptors derive from a human donor who received a COVID-19 vaccine. CDR3s include the opening cysteine and the closing phenylalanine or tryptophan. D genes are given only for firm matches. Only part of the rows carry a size: once, few, many, or a class if the clone is expanded.

v_call	clone_size	d_call	j_call	cdr3_nt	cdr3_aa
TRBV5-5	.	TRBD2	TRBJ2-1	TGTGCCAGCAGCAACGGACTAGCGAGCTCCTACAATGAGCAGTTCTTC	CASSNGLASSYNEQFF
TRBV18	.	.	TRBJ1-2	TGTGCCAGCTCGAACAGGGATAACTATGGCTACACCTTC	CASSNRDNYGYTF
TRBV9	.	.	TRBJ2-3	TGTGCCAGCAGCGTTCTCGGGTACACAGATACGCAGTATTTT	CASSVLGYTDTQYF
TRBV6-5	.	TRBD2	TRBJ2-1	TGTGCCAGCAGTTACCGCCGGGAGGGGCTAAATGAGCAGTTCTTC	CASSYRREGLNEQFF
TRBV5-6	few	.	TRBJ2-2	TGTGCCAGCAGCTTGTACGCAGGGAATACCGGGGAGCTGTTTTTT	CASSLYAGNTGELFF
TRBV2	.	.	TRBJ1-1	TGTGCCAGCAATCCAGGGTCTGAAGCTTTCTTT	CASNPGSEAFF
TRBV18	.	.	TRBJ2-4	TGTGCCAGCTCACCAGGGTCCGGGATGTCTGCCCAAAACATTCAGTACTTC	CASSPGSGMSAQNIQYF
TRBV27	.	TRBD2	TRBJ2-1	TGTGCCAGCAGTTTAGGAGCGGGAGCCAATGAGCAGTTCTTC	CASSLGAGANEQFF
TRBV24-1	once	TRBD1	TRBJ2-3	TGTGCCACCAATACAGGGGGCACAGATACGCAGTATTTT	CATNTGGTDTQYF
TRBV5-1	.	.	TRBJ2-5	TGCGCCAGCAGCTCGGAGACTGCCGGGGAGACCCAGTACTTC	CASSSETAGETQYF
TRBV18	.	.	TRBJ2-5	TGTGCCAGCTCACCTGACGTAGAGACCCAGTACTTC	CASSPDVETQYF
TRBV5-4	few	.	TRBJ1-6	TGTGCCAGCAGCTTGTCAGGGGTTGGGAATTCACCCCTCCACTTT	CASSLSGVGNSPLHF
TRBV11-2	.	TRBD1	TRBJ2-5	TGTGCCAGCAGCTCCTCCGGACAGGGGAGGGAGACCCAGTACTTC	CASSSSGQGRETQYF
TRBV6-5	.	TRBD1	TRBJ1-2	TGTGCCAGCAGTTACAGGGGGCCCAGCTATGGCTACACCTTC	CASSYRGPSYGYTF
TRBV4-3	once	.	TRBJ1-5	TGCGCCAGCAGCCAAGACAGGGGAACGGGGCCCCAGCATTTT	CASSQDRGTGPQHF
TRBV30	.	TRBD1	TRBJ2-1	TGTGCCTGGAGTGTACAGGGACAGGGGCCACTTAATGAGCAGTTCTTC	CAWSVQGQGPLNEQFF
TRBV6-5	.	TRBD1	TRBJ1-2	TGTGCCAGCAGTTACAACAGGGGTTCTGGCTACACCTTC	CASSYNRGSGYTF
TRBV6-6	.	.	TRBJ2-6	TGTGCCAGCAGGGACCGGGCCAACGTCCTGACTTTC	CASRDRANVLTF
TRBV27	.	TRBD2	TRBJ2-5	TGTGCCAGCAGTTCATTAAGCGGGGGGGTACAAGAGACCCAGTACTTC	CASSSLSGGVQETQYF
TRBV19	.	.	TRBJ1-1	TGTGCCAGTAGTATAGGCAACAGAGGCGTGAACACTGAAGCTTTCTTT	CASSIGNRGVNTEAFF
TRBV5-1	.	.	TRBJ1-2	TGCGCCAGCAGAGAGGACAGCCCTAACTATGGCTACACCTTC	CASREDSPNYGYTF
TRBV27	.	TRBD2	TRBJ2-3	TGTGCCAGCAGTCTTAAAAGGGTCCAGCGGGGGTACACAGATACGCAGTATTTT	CASSLKRVQRGYTDTQYF
TRBV5-6	.	.	TRBJ2-1	TGTGCCAGCAGCCTCTACTTTGGTCTTGTCTACAATGAGCAGTTCTTC	CASSLYFGLVYNEQFF
TRBV7-2	.	.	TRBJ2-1	TGTGCCAGCAGCGAACAAGGACAGAATTACAATGAGCAGTTCTTC	CASSEQGQNYNEQFF
TRBV30	.	.	TRBJ2-4	TGTGCCTGGAATGACAGGCGAACTTACATTCAGTACTTC	CAWNDRRTYIQYF
TRBV24-1	.	TRBD1	TRBJ1-3	TGTGCCACCAGTGCAACGACAGGGGCTGGAAACACCATATATTTT	CATSATTGAGNTIYF
TRBV10-3	.	TRBD2	TRBJ2-3	TGTGCCACGGGGACTAGCGGGGGCCCTCGGGATACGCAGTATTTT	CATGTSGGPRDTQYF
TRBV5-1	.	.	TRBJ1-2	TGCGCCAGCAGCGCCGGGCCCAAAGATGGCTACACCTTC	CASSAGPKDGYTF
TRBV11-1	.	.	TRBJ1-2	TGTGCCAGCAGCTTAGGGGCAAGTCCCAGCTACACCTTC	CASSLGASPSYTF
TRBV28	.	.	TRBJ2-1	TGTGCCAGCAGTTTTTACGGAAGCGAGTTCTTC	CASSFYGSEFF
TRBV10-1	.	TRBD1	TRBJ2-1	TGCGCCAGCAGTGAAGTAACAGGGGCTAACAATGAGCAGTTCTTC	CASSEVTGANNEQFF
TRBV6-6	.	.	TRBJ2-5	TGTGCCAGTTCCCGGGCCCAAGAGACCCAGTACTTC	CASSRAQETQYF
TRBV12-3/TRBV12-4	.	.	TRBJ1-1	TGTGCCAGCAGGAGGGGGGGGAACACTGAAGCTTTCTTT	CASRRGGNTEAFF
TRBV12-3/TRBV12-4	once	.	TRBJ1-4	TGTGCCAGCAGTTTGTCCCTAAATGAAAAACTGTTTTTT	CASSLSLNEKLFF
TRBV7-9	.	TRBD1	TRBJ2-1	TGTGCCAGCAGGATCGGGACAGACAATGAGCAGTTCTTC	CASRIGTDNEQFF
TRBV11-2	.	TRBD2	TRBJ2-3	TGTGCCAGCAGCCGGATTAGCGGGGGGAACACAGATACGCAGTATTTT	CASSRISGGNTDTQYF
TRBV3-1/TRBV3-2	.	.	TRBJ1-4	TGTGCCAGCAGCGTGACAGTACAAAATGAAAAACTGTTTTTT	CASSVTVQNEKLFF
TRBV20-1	.	.	TRBJ2-1	TGCAGTGCCGTAAGCTCACAGCAGTTCTTC	CSAVSSQQFF
TRBV14	.	.	TRBJ2-1	TGTGCCAGCAGCCAAGATAGGGTGTCGGGGGTAACCGGGGAGCAGTTCTTC	CASSQDRVSGVTGEQFF
TRBV7-9	.	.	TRBJ2-1	TGTGCCAGCAGCCACCCCAGACAGGGAGGTATGAATGAGCAGTTCTTC	CASSHPRQGGMNEQFF
TRBV7-9	once	.	TRBJ2-3	TGTGCCAGCAGCTTAAGGGGGGCGGCAGATACGCAGTATTTT	CASSLRGAADTQYF
TRBV4-3	.	.	TRBJ2-1	TGCGCCAGCAGCCAAATTTCATACAATGAGCAGTTCTTC	CASSQISYNEQFF
TRBV5-1	few	.	TRBJ1-1	TGCGCCAGCAGCTTGCCGACAAACACTGAAGCTTTCTTT	CASSLPTNTEAFF
TRBV21-1	.	.	TRBJ1-6	TGTGCCAGCAGCAAAGGTGCGTATAATTCACCCCTCCACTTT	CASSKGAYNSPLHF
TRBV9	.	.	TRBJ1-1	TGTGCCAGCAGCGTAGGAATTGTGGGGGGGAACACTGAAGCTTTCTTT	CASSVGIVGGNTEAFF
TRBV5-4	.	TRBD2	TRBJ2-4	TGTGCCAGCAGCTTCCGGGGGGGGATAAACATTCAGTACTTC	CASSFRGGINIQYF
TRBV24-1	once	TRBD1	TRBJ2-3	TGTGCCACCAGTGATTCAGCACAGGGGGCCGGAGATACGCAGTATTTT	CATSDSAQGAGDTQYF
TRBV6-2/TRBV6-3	.	TRBD2	TRBJ2-1	TGTGCCAGCAGTTTTGTACAACTAGCAGCTTCTAGCGGGGACTACAATGAGCAGTTCTTC	CASSFVQLAASSGDYNEQFF
TRBV29-1	.	.	TRBJ2-3	TGCAGCGTTGTTGGTAGGATAGGGTCGGGGGATACGCAGTATTTT	CSVVGRIGSGDTQYF
TRBV19	.	TRBD2	TRBJ2-1	TGTGCCAGTAGTGCCCGGACTAGCGGTTACAATGAGCAGTTCTTC	CASSARTSGYNEQFF
TRBV18	.	.	TRBJ1-5	TGTGCCAGCTCACCAGGAATCGGCGGCAATCAGCCCCAGCATTTT	CASSPGIGGNQPQHF
TRBV5-8	.	.	TRBJ2-3	TGTGCCAGTCCCGGGCGGGGCGCAGATACGCAGTATTTT	CASPGRGADTQYF
TRBV7-3	.	.	TRBJ2-5	TGTGCCAGCAGCTTATTCGGAGGGGCGGAGACCCAGTACTTC	CASSLFGGAETQYF
TRBV6-2/TRBV6-3	.	.	TRBJ2-3	TGTGCCAGCAGTTACAAGGCAGGGGACAACACAGATACGCAGTATTTT	CASSYKAGDNTDTQYF
TRBV5-8	.	.	TRBJ1-6	TGTGCCAGCAGCGAGACGGGGTACCCGGGTTCACCCCTCCACTTT	CASSETGYPGSPLHF
TRBV6-1	.	.	TRBJ1-4	TGTGCCAGCAGTAAAGCCCGTGGGCTGGCTAATGAAAAACTGTTTTTT	CASSKARGLANEKLFF
TRBV30	.	.	TRBJ1-2	TGTGCCTGGAGTGTGGGGGGGGGTAGCTATGGCTACACCTTC	CAWSVGGGSYGYTF
TRBV4-3	.	.	TRBJ2-2	TGCGCCAGCAGCCTGAGGACTGATCCCGGGGAGCTGTTTTTT	CASSLRTDPGELFF
TRBV19	.	.	TRBJ1-2	TGTGCCAGTAGTATAGTCGGTAACTATGGCTACACCTTC	CASSIVGNYGYTF